Below are 18 T cell receptor beta chains sequenced from a single sample in a study of breast tumors, draining lymph nodes, adjacent tissues. TCRdb used MiXCR to reprocess the multiplex PCR reads, holding one entry per CDR3 protein. The data show around 170,000 distinct CDR3 sequences, 33% seen once. Samples came from axillary lymph nodes draining the breast cancer. The sample consisted of axillary lymph node tissue. Source of these receptors: a female donor with breast cancer. Some clones in this sample may be carry-over from other donors' samples.

This clonotype has a count of ten or more. V and J are TRBV6-1 and TRBJ2-7; D might be TRBD2 (5 bases). V was clipped by 4 bases and J by 2 bases, with 15 bases between them. This CDR3 has 15 amino acids. Germline assignment: CDR1 MNHNS and CDR2 SASEGT. The CDR3 spells CASSGGLQRTYEQYF. CDR3 in DNA: TGTGCCAGCAGTGGAGGACTCCAGAGAACCTACGAGCAGTACTTC.

This clonotype was counted once. A much larger clone differs by one base, so this may be a read error. This chain links TRBV14 with TRBJ1-2; D is undetermined. The CDR3 covers 13 residues. CDR1 is SGHDN and CDR2 is FVKESK in the germline V gene. As DNA, the CDR3 is TGTGCCGGCAGCCCTTCCGGGTTCTATGGCTACACCTTC. Its protein is CAGSPSGFYGYTF.

The gene calls are TRBV27 and TRBJ2-7, with D perhaps given as TRBD1 or TRBD2 (5 bases each). The CDR3 runs 15 residues. Trimming stripped 7 bases from V and 0 bases from J, with 16 bases between. CDR1 and CDR2 from the germline V gene are MNHEY and SMNVEV (reference sequence). The CDR3 DNA is TGTGCCAGCAACGTCCGGGGACCGATCTCCTACGAGCAGTACTTC. This encodes CASNVRGPISYEQYF.

The chain is built from TRBV28 and TRBJ2-2, with 14 bases matching TRBD2. The V segment lost 10 bases and the J segment 3 bases; nucleotides outside the gene matches: 10. Germline V gene data show CDR1 as MDHEN and CDR2 as SYDVKM. This CDR3 has 17 amino acids. This chain's CDR3 is CATSRPGLAGDTGELFF. CDR3 sequence (DNA): TGTGCCACCAGCCGACCGGGACTAGCGGGAGACACCGGGGAGCTGTTTTTT.

There are a few counts of this clonotype. The J gene is TRBJ1-1, the V gene TRBV20-1; weak D call: TRBD1 (5 bases). This CDR3 has 14 amino acids. Trimming removed 4 bases from V and 5 bases from J, with 17 bases in between. Germline lookup yields CDR1 DFQATT and CDR2 SNEGSKA (reference sequence). CDR3 coding DNA: TGCAGTGCTAATCCGGTCGGGAAGGGGACTGAAGCTTTCTTT. This encodes CSANPVGKGTEAFF.

The V gene is TRBV5-1, the J gene TRBJ2-7, with TRBD2 matching 11 bases. Germline V CDR1 and CDR2: SGHRS, YFSETQ. Losses at the gene ends were 4 bases for V and 1 base for J; bases not matched to a gene: 13. The CDR3 sequence is 18 residues long. This chain's CDR3 is CASSQLKTLAGGSYEQYF. In DNA form, the CDR3 reads TGCGCCAGCAGCCAGCTCAAAACCCTAGCGGGAGGTTCCTACGAGCAGTACTTC.

This clonotype was counted a few times. The CDR3 loop is CASSRRQGENYGYTF. CDR3 coding DNA: TGTGCCAGCAGCCGTCGACAGGGGGAGAACTATGGCTACACCTTC. J is TRBJ1-2 and V is TRBV3-1; 9 positions match TRBD1. Germline values: CDR1 LGHDT, CDR2 YNNKEL (reference sequence). The CDR3 loop spans 15 amino acids. Trimming cost V 4 bases and J 2 bases; bases outside gene matches: 5.

The gene calls are TRBV2 and TRBJ1-5; 7 bases fit TRBD1. CDR3 length: 13 residues. Germline-derived CDR1 and CDR2 are SNHLY and FYNNEI. Unmatched junction bases numbered 13, after V lost 6 bases and J lost 14 bases. CDR3 nucleotides: TGTGCCAGCAGAAGACAGGGAGCCTCCTACGAGCATTTT. Translating it yields CASRRQGASYEHF.

This chain's CDR3 is CASSPLAGGLGGETQYF. The DNA for the CDR3 is TGTGCCAGCAGCCCCCTAGCGGGGGGCCTCGGGGGAGAGACCCAGTACTTC. The chain recombines TRBV6-5 with TRBJ2-5, with 11 bases that match TRBD2. There are 17 residues in the CDR3. The junction had 13 bases not matched to a gene; V was cut back by 6 bases and J by 4 bases. Germline values: CDR1 MNHEY, CDR2 SVGAGI.

V is TRBV11-3 and J is TRBJ2-4; no firm D call. The V gene lost 2 bases and the J gene lost 5 bases, with 13 bases spanning the gap. CDR1 and CDR2 from the germline V gene are SGHNT and YENEEA. The CDR3 sequence is 15 residues long. DNA of the CDR3: TGTGCCAGCAGCTTAAATTCGTTTCGGCAAAACATTCAGTACTTC. Translated, it gives CASSLNSFRQNIQYF.

For this clonotype: Mismatch with germline at one junction end may stem from a read error. CDR3 DNA sequence: TGTGCCACCAGCAGAGGAGCAACTAACGAAAAACTGTTTTTT. It codes for CATSRGATNEKLFF. The chain uses TRBV15 and TRBJ1-4; D remains unclear. The CDR3 covers 14 residues. CDR1 LNHNV and CDR2 YYDKDF come from the germline V gene (reference sequence).

The chain has TRBV18 and TRBJ2-1; 11 bases line up with TRBD2. The CDR3 totals 18 residues. Looked up from germline, CDR1 is KGHSH and CDR2 is LQKENI. V was clipped by 1 base and J by 5 bases; unmatched bases: 10. The CDR3 sequence is CASSPRVLAGGPHNEQFF. The CDR3 nucleotides read TGTGCCAGCTCACCACGAGTGTTAGCGGGAGGGCCTCACAATGAGCAGTTCTTC.

This clonotype was detected only a few times. The rearrangement links TRBV11-1 to TRBJ2-4; a possible D gene is TRBD2 (5 bases). The CDR3 runs 15 residues. Germline CDR1 reads SGHAT; CDR2 reads FQDESV (reference sequence). V shed 3 bases and J shed 0 bases, with 9 bases lying between them. The chain's CDR3 is CASSLREEAKNIQYF. In DNA form, the CDR3 reads TGTGCCAGCAGCTTGAGGGAAGAAGCCAAAAACATTCAGTACTTC.

Many counts were recorded for this clonotype. This chain uses TRBV5-6 with TRBJ1-5; D uncertain. Trimming removed 0 bases from V and 6 bases from J, with 19 bases in between. CDR1 and CDR2 from the germline V gene are SGHDT and YYEEEE. The CDR3 extends over 17 amino acids. The CDR3 DNA follows: TGTGCCAGCAGCTTGGGCGGAACCCCCCAGTATCGTCAGCCCCAGCATTTT. It yields the protein CASSLGGTPQYRQPQHF.

This clonotype was recorded once. The chain carries TRBV10-3 and TRBJ2-5, with D possibly called TRBD1 or TRBD2 (5 bases each). Germline V gene sequence: CDR1 ENHRY, CDR2 SYGVKD. V lost 1 base and J lost 4, with 10 bases in between. The CDR3 is made up of 14 amino acids. As DNA, the CDR3 is TGTGCCATCAGTGAGTTGGGGGTAGGAGAGACCCAGTACTTC. It specifies CAISELGVGETQYF.

This chain joins TRBV19 and TRBJ1-3; tentatively, D is TRBD1 (6 bases). Germline CDR1 and CDR2: LNHDA and SQIVND (reference sequence). The CDR3 runs to 18 residues. Trimming cost V 4 bases and J 7 bases, with 26 bases left between them. This CDR3 is CASSRVGGSTQIRNTIYF. The CDR3 region has the DNA TGTGCCAGTAGTAGGGTGGGGGGCAGTACACAGATACGCAACACCATATATTTT.

This clonotype was picked up a small number of times. The V gene is TRBV6-1, the J gene TRBJ2-1; D uncertain. V lost 7 bases and J 5 bases, leaving 21 bases between the germline ends. The germline CDR1 and CDR2 sequences are MNHNS and SASEGT. The CDR3 extends over 16 amino acids. CDR3 nucleotides: TGTGCCAGCATTACGGTTGGTGGCGCATGGGACAATGAGCAGTTCTTC. This translates into CASITVGGAWDNEQFF.

This clonotype was detected ten times or more. The chain uses TRBV12-5 and TRBJ2-3; the D is unclear. CDR1 is LGHNT and CDR2 is FRNRAP in the germline V gene. The germline V and J ends were trimmed by 2 bases and 1 base, with 13 bases remaining between them. The CDR3 is 16 amino acids. The CDR3 nucleotides are TGTGCTAGTGGTTTGTCAAGAGGCGGTCGCACAGATACGCAGTATTTT. Its protein is CASGLSRGGRTDTQYF.